The clone carrying this T cell receptor beta chain occurred many times. Researchers made TCR beta libraries by using iRepertoire HTBI primers and running Arm-PCR on CDR3 regions. Using its own MiXCR run on the multiplex PCR reads, TCRdb lists one record per CDR3 protein. The sample yields hundreds of thousands of distinct CDR3 sequences, 12% seen once. This specimen comes from a study of regulatory T cells in long-lasting Graves disease. Time point described: newly diagnosed GD, antithyroid drugs for less than 3 months. The TCR library used RNA extracted from PBMCs. These records were also assigned to another study, of T cells in Graves' hyperthyroidism and ophthalmopathy. That investigation notes: Ophthalmopathy cases were set apart from stable hyperthyroidism by a 13 V-J model.

Sequenced here: peripheral blood mononuclear cells (PBMCs), sampled at new diagnosis, from a patient treated with antithyroid drugs. This receptor was obtained from a woman in her 30s with Graves disease.

In nucleotides, the CDR3 is TGCAGTGCTAGAGTCGGCCTTAAAAACGTAGCGGGAGGGGGTGAGCAGTTCTTC. Protein product: CSARVGLKNVAGGGEQFF. The V and J genes are TRBV20-1 and TRBJ2-1, with 11 bases aligning to TRBD2. CDR1 and CDR2 from the germline V gene are DFQATT and SNEGSKA (reference sequence). With V trimmed by 1 base and J by 9 bases, 17 bases remained unmatched. The CDR3 runs 18 residues.